One sample yielded the 31 T cell receptor beta chains listed below, sequenced in a study of T cell responses to AZD1222 COVID-19 vaccine. Clones were sequenced by immunoSEQ multiplex PCR, and TCRdb holds only the in-frame ones, with some missing. In the table there are about 100,000 clones, 70% to 90% of which are singletons. Here the sequenced sample was peripheral blood, taken on day 0 of MenACWY control vaccination. Receptors originate from an adult in good health.

In its sample, this clone was seen once. J is TRBJ1-6 and V is TRBV28; a possible D gene is TRBD1 (5 bases). The CDR3 has 16 amino acids. The germline V gene encodes CDR1 MDHEN and CDR2 SYDVKM. V was pared by 7 bases and J by 4 bases, with 17 bases between. The CDR3 DNA reads as TGTGCCAGCATAACCGGGACGGATGTATATAATTCACCCCTCCACTTT. It codes for CASITGTDVYNSPLHF.

The chain joins TRBV9 to TRBJ2-2; TRBD2 aligns across 10 bases. The CDR3 spans 17 residues. Germline V gene data show CDR1 as SGDLS and CDR2 as YYNGEE. V dropped 3 bases and J dropped 0; count of bases not matched to a gene: 5. The CDR3 DNA follows: TGTGCCAGCAGCGGACAGCGGGGGGGTTCGAACACCGGGGAGCTGTTTTTT. Translating gives CASSGQRGGSNTGELFF.

The V and J genes are TRBV6-6 and TRBJ1-5; unclear D gene. Trimming removed 5 bases from V and 0 bases from J, with 14 bases in between. The CDR3 spans 16 residues. Germline V CDR1 and CDR2: MNHNY, SVGAGI (reference sequence). This CDR3 is CASSPPGGNSNQPQHF. As DNA, the CDR3 is TGTGCCAGCAGTCCCCCCGGAGGGAATAGCAATCAGCCCCAGCATTTT.

V gene TRBV6-5 combines with J gene TRBJ1-4; D is perhaps TRBD1 (5 bases). V was trimmed by 6 bases and J by 4 bases, leaving 12 bases between them. The CDR3 covers 14 residues. Germline values: CDR1 MNHEY, CDR2 SVGAGI. CDR3 sequence (DNA): TGTGCCAGCAGGCAGGGCAACAGTAATGAAAAACTGTTTTTT. Residues: CASRQGNSNEKLFF.

The chain combines TRBV30 with TRBJ2-5; 11 bases are a match to TRBD2. Germline CDR1 is GTSNPN and CDR2 is SVGIG (reference sequence). The CDR3 length is 14 residues. V shed 5 bases and J 2 bases; nucleotides not matched to a gene: 4. The CDR3 sequence: CAWVLAGGQETQYF. Written as DNA, the CDR3 is TGTGCCTGGGTTCTAGCGGGGGGTCAAGAGACCCAGTACTTC.

The CDR3 here is CASSVEPTSRETQYF. The CDR3, as DNA: TGTGCCAGCAGCGTAGAACCGACTAGCCGGGAGACCCAGTACTTC. This chain uses TRBV9 with TRBJ2-5; 7 bases agree with TRBD2. Germline V gives CDR1 SGDLS, CDR2 YYNGEE. V gave up 0 bases and J gave up 5 bases; unmatched junction bases: 7. CDR3 length: 15 residues.

This clone turned up a few times. This chain connects TRBV7-2 to TRBJ1-6; D is unresolved. The length of the CDR3 is 13 residues. The V gene lost 1 base and the J gene lost 10 bases, with 8 bases spanning the gap. CDR1 is SGHTA, CDR2 FQGNSA, per germline. The CDR3 reads CASSLVRESPLHF. The CDR3 DNA follows: TGTGCCAGCAGCTTAGTTCGGGAATCACCCCTCCACTTT.

V is TRBV7-9 and J is TRBJ2-2; weak D call: TRBD1 (6 bases). The germline CDR1 and CDR2 sequences are SEHNR and FQNEAQ (reference sequence). CDR3 length: 15 amino acids. Deletions cut 6 bases from V and 5 bases from J, with 16 bases between. The CDR3 loop reads CASSPGVGGTGELFF. CDR3 sequence (DNA): TGTGCCAGCAGTCCAGGAGTAGGGGGAACCGGGGAGCTGTTTTTT.

This chain joins TRBV14 and TRBJ2-2; 11 bases fit TRBD2. Germline V gene data show CDR1 as SGHDN and CDR2 as FVKESK. This CDR3 region has 18 residues. V was pared by 0 bases and J by 9 bases, with 12 bases of the junction left unmatched. Here the CDR3 DNA reads TGTGCCAGCAGCCAAGACCCCCCGACTAGCGGGGCGGGGAGGGAGCTGTTTTTT. The encoded protein is CASSQDPPTSGAGRELFF.

The chain joins TRBV24-1 to TRBJ2-5, with D perhaps matching TRBD1 or TRBD2 (5 bases each). The CDR3 covers 16 residues. Germline V gene sequence: CDR1 KGHDR, CDR2 SFDVKD. Trimming took 4 bases from V and 4 from J, leaving 18 bases between them. CDR3 nucleotides: TGTGCCACCAGTGACTGGGGCCGTCGGGGTGGAGAGACCCAGTACTTC. Its protein product is CATSDWGRRGGETQYF.

The chain recombines TRBV28 with TRBJ1-1, with TRBD1 identical over 7 bases. The CDR3 sequence is 14 residues long. V lost 5 bases and J lost 1; bases outside the gene matches: 4. Germline values: CDR1 MDHEN, CDR2 SYDVKM. CDR3 DNA sequence: TGTGCCAGCAGTACGGGACAGTCGAACACTGAAGCTTTCTTT. Encoded protein: CASSTGQSNTEAFF.

This rearrangement joins TRBV19 to TRBJ1-5, with D hard to call. Germline V gene lookup returns CDR1 LNHDA and CDR2 SQIVND (reference sequence). V lost 0 bases, J lost 4 bases, and 4 bases lay in between. This CDR3 contains 13 residues. CDR3 in amino acids: CASSIDWNQPQHF. As DNA, the CDR3 is TGTGCCAGTAGTATAGATTGGAATCAGCCCCAGCATTTT.

This clone is a singleton in its sample. The CDR3 DNA sequence: TGCGCCAGCAGCGTAAGCGGGAGAGTAGAGACCCAGTACTTC. Translated: CASSVSGRVETQYF. V gene TRBV5-1 combines with J gene TRBJ2-5, with 8 nucleotides matching TRBD2. V shed 4 bases and J 4 bases; nucleotides not matched to a gene: 6. The germline V gene has CDR1 SGHRS and CDR2 YFSETQ. The CDR3 has 14 residues.

The rearrangement links TRBV13 to TRBJ1-1; no definite D call. CDR1 and CDR2 from the germline V gene are PRHDT and FYEKMQ (reference sequence). V lost 3 bases, J lost 1 base, and 6 bases lay in between. This CDR3 is 13 amino acids long. The CDR3 coding sequence is TGTGCCAGCAGCTTCAGGCCGAACACTGAAGCTTTCTTT. Translated: CASSFRPNTEAFF.

V and J are TRBV7-2 and TRBJ2-1, with TRBD2 identical over 14 bases. The CDR3 length is 15 residues. Germline lookup yields CDR1 SGHTA and CDR2 FQGNSA. The ends lost 3 bases at V and 12 bases at J; junction bases unmatched: 7. DNA for the CDR3: TGTGCCAGCAGCTTTGAGACTAGCGGGAGGGCCCGGCAGTTCTTC. This gives the protein CASSFETSGRARQFF.

This clone has a handful of counts. V and J are TRBV4-1 and TRBJ2-1; D perhaps matches TRBD1 (6 bases). This CDR3 region has 19 residues. Trimming removed 3 bases at V and 5 bases at J, with 26 bases between. CDR1 and CDR2 from the germline V gene are MGHRA and YSYEKL. This CDR3 reads CASSQGPFSTGTRNNEQFF. CDR3 DNA sequence: TGCGCCAGCAGCCAGGGGCCCTTTTCGACCGGGACACGAAACAATGAGCAGTTCTTC.

This chain connects TRBV3-1 (or the pseudogene TRBV3-2) to TRBJ1-2, with 7 bases fitting TRBD1. This CDR3 has 16 amino acids. The V gene end was trimmed by 3 bases and the J gene end by 2 bases; junction bases not matched to a gene: 9. Germline V lookup: CDR1 LGHDT, CDR2 YNNKEL (reference sequence). DNA of the CDR3: TGTGCCAGCAGCCACCACGGAGGGGGCCTCAACTATGGCTACACCTTC. Its protein is CASSHHGGGLNYGYTF.

This chain uses TRBV3-1 (or the pseudogene TRBV3-2) with TRBJ2-3; 7 nucleotides agree with TRBD1. In germline, CDR1 is LGHDT, CDR2 YNNKEL (reference sequence). With 1 base clipped from V and 1 base from J, the junction kept 8 bases outside the gene matches. The CDR3 extends over 17 amino acids. The CDR3 loop reads CASSQVGQFGGTDTQYF. The CDR3 bases are TGTGCCAGCAGCCAAGTGGGACAGTTTGGAGGCACAGATACGCAGTATTTT.

The chain carries TRBV20-1 and TRBJ2-1, with D hard to call. Germline V gene lookup returns CDR1 DFQATT and CDR2 SNEGSKA (reference sequence). V lost 3 bases and J 4 bases, leaving 7 bases between the germline ends. CDR3 length equals 12 residues. DNA for the CDR3: TGCAGTGCTAGTAGTGTTTACAATGAGCAGTTCTTC. Translating gives CSASSVYNEQFF.

The count of this clone is one. The chain combines TRBV5-1 with TRBJ2-7; D is undetermined. Germline V CDR1 and CDR2: SGHRS, YFSETQ. V was trimmed by 0 bases and J by 5 bases, leaving 9 bases between them. CDR3 length: 13 amino acids. CDR3 residues: CASSLDSLDEQYF. CDR3 in DNA: TGCGCCAGCAGCTTGGACAGTCTCGACGAGCAGTACTTC.

The chain has TRBV2 and TRBJ1-1; maybe TRBD1 (6 bases). This CDR3 region has 12 residues. CDR1 is SNHLY, CDR2 FYNNEI, per germline. V lost 8 bases and J lost 6, with 13 bases in between. In DNA form, the CDR3 reads TGTGCCAGCCCCCCTCGGACAGCTGAAGCTTTCTTT. It codes for CASPPRTAEAFF.

A single count supports this clone. The V call is TRBV6-4, the J call TRBJ2-3; 8 nucleotides line up with TRBD1. CDR1 is MRHNA, CDR2 SNTAGT, per germline. CDR3 length: 13 amino acids. V lost 5 bases, J lost 5 bases, and 3 bases stayed unmatched. CDR3 DNA: TGTGCCAGCAGTCCTACAGGGGGAGATACGCAGTATTTT. Residues: CASSPTGGDTQYF.

V usage is TRBV7-2 and J usage is TRBJ1-5; D uncertain. V was shortened by 5 bases and J by 0 bases, with 8 bases between the two germline ends. This CDR3 region has 14 residues. CDR1 is SGHTA, CDR2 FQGNSA, per germline. CDR3 amino acids: CASSPNYSNQPQHF. CDR3 nucleotide sequence: TGTGCCAGCAGCCCTAATTATAGCAATCAGCCCCAGCATTTT.

J is TRBJ2-7 and V is TRBV6-5; tentative D call: TRBD2 (6 bases). Germline V lookup: CDR1 MNHEY, CDR2 SVGAGI. The CDR3 totals 13 residues. The V gene lost 7 bases and the J gene lost 2 bases, with 12 bases spanning the gap. CDR3 nucleotide sequence: TGTGCCAGCATCAGGGACTGGACCTACGAGCAGTACTTC. Protein sequence: CASIRDWTYEQYF.

V and J are TRBV12-3 or TRBV12-4 and TRBJ2-3, with no clear D. The CDR3 has 12 residues. The V end was cut by 3 bases, the J end by 4 bases, with 5 bases between. CDR3 bases: TGTGCCAGCAGTTTGTGGGCAGATACGCAGTATTTT. Protein: CASSLWADTQYF.

The chain links TRBV5-5 to TRBJ2-3; 9 bases are a match to TRBD2. This CDR3 is 14 amino acids long. The V and J ends lost 5 bases and 4 bases, in that order; junction bases with no gene match: 5. Germline V CDR1 and CDR2: SGHKS, YYEKEE (reference sequence). In DNA form, the CDR3 reads TGTGCCAGCAGGCCGCTAGCGGGATCAGATACGCAGTATTTT. It encodes CASRPLAGSDTQYF.

The chain recombines TRBV30 with TRBJ1-1, with D tentatively TRBD1 (6 bases). This CDR3 is 13 amino acids long. In germline, CDR1 is GTSNPN, CDR2 SVGIG (reference sequence). V lost 2 bases to trimming and J lost 7 bases, with 14 bases between them. The CDR3 bases are TGTGCCTGGAGTCCGGGGGCCGCGAGTGAAGCTTTCTTT. It translates to CAWSPGAASEAFF.

CDR3 amino acids: CASSVTGGNYGYTF. CDR3 sequence (DNA): TGCGCCAGCAGCGTGACAGGGGGTAACTATGGCTACACCTTC. J is TRBJ1-2 and V is TRBV5-1; 9 nucleotides match TRBD1. The trim removed 4 bases at V and 1 base at J, leaving 2 bases unmatched. The V gene's germline CDR1 is SGHRS and CDR2 YFSETQ. The CDR3 spans 14 residues.

This chain connects TRBV18 to TRBJ1-3, with no clear D. The ends were cut back, 2 bases at V and 1 base at J, with 6 bases in the middle. Germline V gene lookup returns CDR1 KGHSH and CDR2 LQKENI. The CDR3 has 14 amino acids. The CDR3 sequence is CASSPGLSGNTIYF. Written as DNA, the CDR3 is TGTGCCAGCTCACCAGGCCTTTCTGGAAACACCATATATTTT.

The rearrangement uses TRBV28 and TRBJ1-1, with D tentatively TRBD1 (5 bases). The CDR3 runs to 15 residues. Germline V gene data show CDR1 as MDHEN and CDR2 as SYDVKM. Trimming took off 6 bases at V and 5 bases at J, with 19 bases between the two ends. CDR3 in amino acids: CASSPLWGGRTEAFF. Written as DNA, the CDR3 is TGTGCCAGCAGCCCCCTTTGGGGGGGTAGGACTGAAGCTTTCTTT.

J is TRBJ2-1 and V is TRBV10-3, with TRBD2 matching 11 bases. The CDR3 is 16 residues long. Germline values: CDR1 ENHRY, CDR2 SYGVKD. V gave up 5 bases and J gave up 3 bases; unmatched junction bases: 6. The CDR3 sequence: CAISPSGGSFYNEQFF. Written as DNA, the CDR3 is TGTGCCATCAGTCCTAGCGGGGGGTCCTTCTACAATGAGCAGTTCTTC.